The T cell receptor beta chain described here comes from a study of neurological immune-mediated disorders. One entry per CDR3 protein results from TCRdb running MiXCR on the 5' RACE reads. There are under 90,000 distinct CDR3 sequences in the sample; roughly a tenth occur only once, and 9.5% to 10% lies in the top ten. Time point described: longitudinal time-point 1 (baseline). This clonotype was counted ten times or more. What it recognizes is unknown. V was trimmed by 4 bases and J by 8 bases, leaving 15 bases between them. The CDR3 is made up of 14 amino acids. CDR1 is LGHDT, CDR2 YNNKEL, per germline (reference sequence). Overall study findings and caveats: Subjects shared no identical expanded-clone CDR3 amino acid sequences, suggesting private TCR-beta repertoires in all groups.

The chain recombines TRBV3-1 with TRBJ2-1, with D perhaps being TRBD1 or TRBD2 (6 bases each). Input material: PBMCs. The receptor comes from a man between 25 and 39 years old in good health. For the CDR3, the DNA is TGTGCCAGCAGCCTCGGGGGCGGTTCGGATGAGCAGTTCTTC. This encodes CASSLGGGSDEQFF.